The 14 T cell receptor beta chains below all came from one sample that was sequenced in a study of blood T cell repertoires in COVID-19. The assay was immunoSEQ multiplex PCR, and TCRdb's table has in-frame clones only and misses some. The sample consists of roughly 80,000 clones, 80% to 85% of them appearing once. Sequenced material: peripheral blood. These receptors all come from a human donor in a cohort sampled during active COVID-19.

The chain recombines TRBV4-2 with TRBJ2-7, with D unresolved. V was shortened by 0 bases and J by 5 bases, with 8 bases between the two germline ends. Germline V gene data show CDR1 as LGHNA and CDR2 as YNFKEQ. The CDR3 totals 13 residues. Written as DNA, the CDR3 is TGTGCCAGCAGCCAAGATCGGAGTCACGAGCAGTACTTC. It yields the protein CASSQDRSHEQYF.

This clone was found a few times. This chain uses TRBV7-9 with TRBJ2-3, with TRBD1 as a possible D gene (6 bases). CDR1 SEHNR and CDR2 FQNEAQ come from the germline V gene (reference sequence). The CDR3 length is 16 residues. Trimming removed 4 bases from V and 5 bases from J, with 19 bases in between. The CDR3 sequence: CASSSPMRTAEDTQYF. The CDR3 nucleotides read TGTGCCAGCAGCTCGCCAATGAGGACAGCGGAAGATACGCAGTATTTT.

This clone was seen a handful of times. V and J are TRBV6-5 and TRBJ2-7, with D perhaps matching TRBD1 (6 bases). Germline loops: CDR1 MNHEY, CDR2 SVGAGI. The CDR3 runs 13 residues. V shed 7 bases and J shed 1 base, with 11 bases lying between them. In DNA form, the CDR3 reads TGTGCCAGCACCCCACAGGGTTCCTACGAGCAGTACTTC. Its translation: CASTPQGSYEQYF.

This clone was detected once. The chain recombines TRBV10-1 with TRBJ1-5, with D maybe TRBD1 (6 bases). The CDR3 is made up of 16 amino acids. V lost 2 bases and J lost 4, with 15 bases in between. CDR1 is WNHNN, CDR2 SYGVQD, per germline (reference sequence). CDR3 loop: CASSEGGGRGNQPQHF. As DNA, the CDR3 is TGCGCCAGCAGTGAGGGTGGTGGTAGGGGGAATCAGCCCCAGCATTTT.

The chain couples TRBV5-1 to TRBJ2-2; no clear D. The CDR3 runs 15 residues. V was shortened by 2 bases and J by 4 bases, with 12 bases between the two germline ends. Germline V gene lookup returns CDR1 SGHRS and CDR2 YFSETQ. The DNA of the CDR3 is TGCGCCAGCAGCTTCGACCCACGAGGCACCGGGGAGCTGTTTTTT. Translating it yields CASSFDPRGTGELFF.

This chain joins TRBV10-3 and TRBJ1-2; no definite D call. Germline loops: CDR1 ENHRY, CDR2 SYGVKD. CDR3 length equals 12 residues. Trimming stripped 0 bases from V and 6 bases from J, with 5 bases between. The DNA of the CDR3 is TGTGCCATCAGTGAGTCAGAGAATGGCTACACCTTC. This translates into CAISESENGYTF.

The V and J genes are TRBV14 and TRBJ2-1; D may be TRBD1 (6 bases). The V end lost 7 bases, the J end lost 5 bases, and 21 bases lay between the germline ends. Looked up from germline, CDR1 is SGHDN and CDR2 is FVKESK. This CDR3 comprises 16 residues. The CDR3, as DNA: TGTGCCAGCAAGCCCTTCACAGGGCGGGTAGACAATGAGCAGTTCTTC. It is translated as CASKPFTGRVDNEQFF. The full variable domain, in which reference TRBV14 and TRBJ2-1 provide the parts outside the CDR3, is EAGVTQFPSHSVIEKGQTVTLRCDPISGHDNLYWYRRVMGKEIKFLLHFVKESKQDESGMPNNRFLAERTGGTYSTLKVQPAELEDSGVYFCASKPFTGRVDNEQFFGPGTRLTVL.

This chain connects TRBV25-1 to TRBJ1-1; D not resolved. The V gene lost 4 bases and the J gene lost 1 base, with 16 bases spanning the gap. Germline V gene sequence: CDR1 MGHDK, CDR2 SYGVNS. This CDR3 is built from 16 residues. In DNA form, the CDR3 reads TGTGCCAGCAGTGTCTCCGCGGGCGGGGAGAACACTGAAGCTTTCTTT. Residues: CASSVSAGGENTEAFF.

V gene TRBV2 combines with J gene TRBJ2-1; D uncertain. Germline CDR1 is SNHLY and CDR2 is FYNNEI. The V gene lost 7 bases and the J gene lost 0 bases, with 7 bases spanning the gap. CDR3 length: 13 amino acids. As DNA, the CDR3 is TGTGCCAGCACCCGGAGCTCCTACAATGAGCAGTTCTTC. Its translation: CASTRSSYNEQFF.

The chain uses TRBV19 and TRBJ2-7; 7 bases are shared with TRBD1. The trim removed 2 bases at V and 2 bases at J, leaving 3 bases unmatched. The CDR3 covers 14 residues. Germline V lookup: CDR1 LNHDA, CDR2 SQIVND (reference sequence). As DNA, the CDR3 is TGTGCCAGTAGTATACGGCAGGGGGCCTACGAGCAGTACTTC. It translates to CASSIRQGAYEQYF.

The gene calls are TRBV19 and TRBJ2-4; 8 nucleotides agree with TRBD1. Germline lookup yields CDR1 LNHDA and CDR2 SQIVND (reference sequence). The CDR3 is 15 amino acids. The V gene end was trimmed by 5 bases and the J gene end by 10 bases; junction bases not matched to a gene: 13. CDR3 sequence reads: CASSGTGTGPDIQYF. The CDR3 DNA follows: TGTGCCAGTAGTGGAACCGGGACAGGCCCTGATATTCAGTACTTC.

The chain joins TRBV6-1 to TRBJ2-3, with 8 bases matching TRBD1. V shed 1 base and J 2 bases; nucleotides not matched to a gene: 2. Germline loops: CDR1 MNHNS, CDR2 SASEGT. The CDR3 runs 15 residues. CDR3 amino acids: CASSEGRGLTDTQYF. The CDR3 nucleotides read TGTGCCAGCAGTGAAGGCAGGGGGCTCACAGATACGCAGTATTTT.

The chain uses TRBV28 and TRBJ1-4, with D hard to call. The CDR3 is 15 residues long. V dropped 5 bases and J dropped 7 bases, with 17 bases sitting between them. Germline lookup yields CDR1 MDHEN and CDR2 SYDVKM. CDR3 protein: CASSPPAGGPEKLFF. As DNA, the CDR3 is TGTGCCAGCAGTCCACCGGCTGGCGGTCCTGAAAAACTGTTTTTT.

This clone was recorded only once. This chain uses TRBV5-1 with TRBJ2-1; 7 bases fit TRBD2. The CDR3 length is 14 residues. Germline assignment: CDR1 SGHRS and CDR2 YFSETQ. V lost 4 bases to trimming and J lost 6 bases; unmatched junction nucleotides: 7. This chain's CDR3 is CASSAGSGGNEQFF. The DNA for the CDR3 is TGCGCCAGCAGCGCTGGGTCGGGAGGCAATGAGCAGTTCTTC.